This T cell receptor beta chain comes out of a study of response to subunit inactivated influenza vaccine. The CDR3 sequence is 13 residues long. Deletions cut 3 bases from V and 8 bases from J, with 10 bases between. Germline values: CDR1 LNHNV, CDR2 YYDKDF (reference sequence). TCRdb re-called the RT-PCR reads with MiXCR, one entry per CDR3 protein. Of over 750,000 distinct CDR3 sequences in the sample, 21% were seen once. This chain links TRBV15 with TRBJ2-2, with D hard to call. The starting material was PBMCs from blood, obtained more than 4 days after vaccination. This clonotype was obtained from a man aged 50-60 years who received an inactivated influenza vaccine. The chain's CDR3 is CATSRNIGGELFF. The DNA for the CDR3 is TGTGCCACCAGCAGGAACATTGGAGGGGAGCTGTTTTTT.